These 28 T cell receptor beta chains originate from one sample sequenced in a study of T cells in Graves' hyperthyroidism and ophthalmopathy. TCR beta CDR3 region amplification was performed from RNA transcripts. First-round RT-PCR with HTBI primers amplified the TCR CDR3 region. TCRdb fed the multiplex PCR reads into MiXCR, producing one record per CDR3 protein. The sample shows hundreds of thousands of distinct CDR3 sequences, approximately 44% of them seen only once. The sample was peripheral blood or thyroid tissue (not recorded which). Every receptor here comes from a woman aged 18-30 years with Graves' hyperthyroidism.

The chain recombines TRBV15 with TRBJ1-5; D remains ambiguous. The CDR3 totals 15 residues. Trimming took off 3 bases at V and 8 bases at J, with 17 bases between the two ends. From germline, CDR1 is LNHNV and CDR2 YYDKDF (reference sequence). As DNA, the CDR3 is TGTGCCACCAGCAGCTCGGGAGACATGTTCGAGCCCCAGCATTTT. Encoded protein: CATSSSGDMFEPQHF.

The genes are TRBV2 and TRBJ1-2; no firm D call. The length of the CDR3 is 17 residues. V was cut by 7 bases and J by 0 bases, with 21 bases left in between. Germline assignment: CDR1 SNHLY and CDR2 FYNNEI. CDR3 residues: CASTQKIGQLSNYGYTF. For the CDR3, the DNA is TGTGCCAGCACCCAAAAAATAGGGCAGCTTTCTAACTATGGCTACACCTTC.

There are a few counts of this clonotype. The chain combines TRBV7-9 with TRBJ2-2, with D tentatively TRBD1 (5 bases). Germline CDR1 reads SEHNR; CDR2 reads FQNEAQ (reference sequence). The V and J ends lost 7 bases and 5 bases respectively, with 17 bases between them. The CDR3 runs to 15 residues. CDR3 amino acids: CASTQGPGRTGELFF. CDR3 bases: TGTGCCAGCACCCAGGGCCCAGGGCGGACCGGGGAGCTGTTTTTT.

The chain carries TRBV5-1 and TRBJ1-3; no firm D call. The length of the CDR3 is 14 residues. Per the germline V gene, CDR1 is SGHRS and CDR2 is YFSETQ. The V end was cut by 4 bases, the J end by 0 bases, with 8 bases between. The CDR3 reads CASSPANSGNTIYF. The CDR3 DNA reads TGCGCCAGCAGCCCAGCGAACTCTGGAAACACCATATATTTT.

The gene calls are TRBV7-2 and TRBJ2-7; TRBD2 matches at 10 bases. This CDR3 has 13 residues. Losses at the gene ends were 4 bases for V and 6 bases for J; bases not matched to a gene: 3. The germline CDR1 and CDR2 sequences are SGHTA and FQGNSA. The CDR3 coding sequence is TGTGCCAGCAGCTACCGGACTAGCGGCGAGCAGTACTTC. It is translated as CASSYRTSGEQYF.

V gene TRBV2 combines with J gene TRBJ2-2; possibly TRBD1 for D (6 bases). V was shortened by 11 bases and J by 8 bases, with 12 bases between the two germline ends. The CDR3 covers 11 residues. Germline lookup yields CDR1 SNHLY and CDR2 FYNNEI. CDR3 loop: CARVGTGELFF. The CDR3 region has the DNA TGTGCCCGGGTTGGGACAGGGGAGCTGTTTTTT.

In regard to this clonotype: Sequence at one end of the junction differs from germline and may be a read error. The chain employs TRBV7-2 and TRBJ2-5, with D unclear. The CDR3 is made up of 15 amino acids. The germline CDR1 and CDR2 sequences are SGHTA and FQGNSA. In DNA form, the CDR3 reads TGCGCCAGCAGCCAAGATCATTCACAGCAAGAGACCCAGTACTTC. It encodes CASSQDHSQQETQYF.

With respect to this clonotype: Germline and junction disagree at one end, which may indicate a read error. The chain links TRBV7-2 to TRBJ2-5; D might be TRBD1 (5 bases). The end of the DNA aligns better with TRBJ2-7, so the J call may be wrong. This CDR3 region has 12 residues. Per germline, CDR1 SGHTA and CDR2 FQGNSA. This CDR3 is CAGSLQGYEQYF. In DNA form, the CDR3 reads TGTGCCGGCAGCCTCCAGGGCTACGAGCAGTACTTC.

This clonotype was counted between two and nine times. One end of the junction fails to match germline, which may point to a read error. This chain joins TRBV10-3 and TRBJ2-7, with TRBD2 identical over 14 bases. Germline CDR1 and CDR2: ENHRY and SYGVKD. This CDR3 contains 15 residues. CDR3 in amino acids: CASSGLAGGSYEQYF. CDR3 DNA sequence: TGTGCCAGCAGTGGACTAGCGGGAGGATCCTACGAGCAGTACTTC.

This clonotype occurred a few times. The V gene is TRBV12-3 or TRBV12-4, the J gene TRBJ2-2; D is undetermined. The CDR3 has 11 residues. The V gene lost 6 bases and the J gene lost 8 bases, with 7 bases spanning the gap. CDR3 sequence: CASSVEGELFF. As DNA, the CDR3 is TGTGCCAGCAGCGTAGAAGGGGAGCTGTTTTTT.

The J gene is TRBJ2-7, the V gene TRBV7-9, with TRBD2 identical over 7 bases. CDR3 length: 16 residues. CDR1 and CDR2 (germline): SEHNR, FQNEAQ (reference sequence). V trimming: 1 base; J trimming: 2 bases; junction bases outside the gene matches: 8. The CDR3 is CASSLVSGRAAYEQYF. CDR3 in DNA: TGTGCCAGCAGCTTAGTTTCTGGGAGGGCCGCCTACGAGCAGTACTTC.

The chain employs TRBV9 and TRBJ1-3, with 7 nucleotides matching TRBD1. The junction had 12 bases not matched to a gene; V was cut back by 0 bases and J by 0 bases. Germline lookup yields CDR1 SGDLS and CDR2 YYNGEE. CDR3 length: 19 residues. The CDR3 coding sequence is TGTGCCAGCAGCGTAGCTGCAGGACAGGCGGATTCCTCTGGAAACACCATATATTTT. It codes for CASSVAAGQADSSGNTIYF.

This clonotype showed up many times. In nucleotides, the CDR3 is TGTGCCACCAGTGATTTGGAAAACTATGGCTACACCTTC. Translated, it gives CATSDLENYGYTF. The chain is built from TRBV24-1 and TRBJ1-2; no clear D gene. The length of the CDR3 is 13 residues. The V gene's germline CDR1 is KGHDR and CDR2 SFDVKD. Trimming removed 0 bases from V and 2 bases from J, with 3 bases in between.

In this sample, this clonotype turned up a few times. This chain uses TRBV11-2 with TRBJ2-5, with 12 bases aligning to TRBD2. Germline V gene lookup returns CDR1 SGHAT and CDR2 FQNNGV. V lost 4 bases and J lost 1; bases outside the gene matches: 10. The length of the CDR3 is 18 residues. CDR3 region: CASSSGLAGISFQETQYF. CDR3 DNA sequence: TGTGCCAGCAGCTCTGGACTAGCGGGAATAAGCTTCCAAGAGACCCAGTACTTC. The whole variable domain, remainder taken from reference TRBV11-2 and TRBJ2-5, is EAGVAQSPRYKIIEKRQSVAFWCNPISGHATLYWYQQILGQGPKLLIQFQNNGVVDDSQLPKDRFSAERLKGVDSTLKIQPAKLEDSAVYLCASSSGLAGISFQETQYFGPGTRLLVL.

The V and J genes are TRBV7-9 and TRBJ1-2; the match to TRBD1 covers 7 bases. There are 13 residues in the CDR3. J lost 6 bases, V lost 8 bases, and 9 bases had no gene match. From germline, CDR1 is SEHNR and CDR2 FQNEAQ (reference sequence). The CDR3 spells CASRSGDRHGYTF. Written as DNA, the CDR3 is TGTGCCAGCCGGTCGGGGGACAGACATGGCTACACCTTC. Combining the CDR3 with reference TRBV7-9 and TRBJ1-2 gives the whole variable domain DTGVSQNPRHKITKRGQNVTFRCDPISEHNRLYWYRQTLGQGPEFLTYFQNEAQLEKSRLLSDRFSAERPKGSFSTLEIQRTEQGDSAMYLCASRSGDRHGYTFGSGTRLTVV.

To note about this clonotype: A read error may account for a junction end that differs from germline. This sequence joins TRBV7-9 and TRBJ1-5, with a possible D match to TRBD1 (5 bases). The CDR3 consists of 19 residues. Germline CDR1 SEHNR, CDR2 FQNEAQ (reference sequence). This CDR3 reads CASSQGKVRDGVSNQPQHF. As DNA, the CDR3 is TGCGCCAGCAGCCAAGGAAAGGTCCGGGACGGCGTCAGCAATCAGCCCCAGCATTTT.

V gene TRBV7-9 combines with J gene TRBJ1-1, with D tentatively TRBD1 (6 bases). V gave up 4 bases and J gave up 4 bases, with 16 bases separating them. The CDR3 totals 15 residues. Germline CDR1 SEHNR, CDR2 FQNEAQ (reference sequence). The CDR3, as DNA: TGTGCCAGCAGCTCACCCGGGGGGCGCCTCACTGAAGCTTTCTTT. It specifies CASSSPGGRLTEAFF.

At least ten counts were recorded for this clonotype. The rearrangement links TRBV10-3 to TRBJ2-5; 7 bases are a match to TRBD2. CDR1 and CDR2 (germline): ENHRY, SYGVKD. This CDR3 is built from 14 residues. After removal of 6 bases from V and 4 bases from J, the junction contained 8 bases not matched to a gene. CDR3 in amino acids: CAISAGVSGETQYF. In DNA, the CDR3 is TGTGCCATCAGCGCGGGGGTGTCGGGAGAGACCCAGTACTTC.

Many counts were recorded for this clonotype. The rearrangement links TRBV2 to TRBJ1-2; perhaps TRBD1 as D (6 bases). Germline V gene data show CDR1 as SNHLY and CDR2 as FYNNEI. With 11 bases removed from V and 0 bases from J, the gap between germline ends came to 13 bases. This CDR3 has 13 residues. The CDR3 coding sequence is TGTGCCGGCGAGACAGGCTCTAACTATGGCTACACCTTC. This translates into CAGETGSNYGYTF. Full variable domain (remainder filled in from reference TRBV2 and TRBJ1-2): EPEVTQTPSHQVTQMGQEVILRCVPISNHLYFYWYRQILGQKVEFLVSFYNNEISEKSEIFDDQFSVERPDGSNFTLKIRSTKLEDSAMYFCAGETGSNYGYTFGSGTRLTVV.

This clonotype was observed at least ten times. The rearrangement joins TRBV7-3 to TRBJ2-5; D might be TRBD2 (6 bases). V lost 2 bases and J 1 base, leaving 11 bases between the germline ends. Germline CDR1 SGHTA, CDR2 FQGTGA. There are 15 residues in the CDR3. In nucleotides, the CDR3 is TGTGCCAGCAGCTTACGGGGGTTCTCCCAAGAGACCCAGTACTTC. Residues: CASSLRGFSQETQYF.

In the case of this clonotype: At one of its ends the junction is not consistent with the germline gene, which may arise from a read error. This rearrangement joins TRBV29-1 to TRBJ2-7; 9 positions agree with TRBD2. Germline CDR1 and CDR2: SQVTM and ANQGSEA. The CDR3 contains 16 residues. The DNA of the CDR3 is TGTGCCAGCAGTCGTAGACTAGCGGCCAGCTCCTACGAGCAGTACTTC. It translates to CASSRRLAASSYEQYF.

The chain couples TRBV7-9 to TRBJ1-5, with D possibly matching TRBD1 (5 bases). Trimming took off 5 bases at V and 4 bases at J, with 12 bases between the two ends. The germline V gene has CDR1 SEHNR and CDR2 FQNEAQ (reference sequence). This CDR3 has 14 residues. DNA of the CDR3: TGTGCCAGCAGCCCTGAACCAGGGAATCAGCCCCAGCATTTT. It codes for CASSPEPGNQPQHF.

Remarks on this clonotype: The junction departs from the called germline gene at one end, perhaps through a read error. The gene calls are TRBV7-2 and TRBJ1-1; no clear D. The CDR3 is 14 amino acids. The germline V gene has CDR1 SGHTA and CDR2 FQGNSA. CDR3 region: CASSQEALNTEAFF. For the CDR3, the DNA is TGCGCCAGCAGCCAAGAGGCCCTGAACACTGAAGCTTTCTTT.

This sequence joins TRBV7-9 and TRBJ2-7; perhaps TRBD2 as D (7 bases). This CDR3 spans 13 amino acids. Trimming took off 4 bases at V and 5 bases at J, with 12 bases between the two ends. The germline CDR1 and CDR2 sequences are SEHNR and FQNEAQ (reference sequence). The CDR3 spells CASSSPGGHEQYF. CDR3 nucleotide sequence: TGTGCCAGCAGCTCTCCCGGGGGGCACGAGCAGTACTTC. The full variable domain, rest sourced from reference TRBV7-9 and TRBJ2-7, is DTGVSQNPRHKITKRGQNVTFRCDPISEHNRLYWYRQTLGQGPEFLTYFQNEAQLEKSRLLSDRFSAERPKGSFSTLEIQRTEQGDSAMYLCASSSPGGHEQYFGPGTRLTVT.

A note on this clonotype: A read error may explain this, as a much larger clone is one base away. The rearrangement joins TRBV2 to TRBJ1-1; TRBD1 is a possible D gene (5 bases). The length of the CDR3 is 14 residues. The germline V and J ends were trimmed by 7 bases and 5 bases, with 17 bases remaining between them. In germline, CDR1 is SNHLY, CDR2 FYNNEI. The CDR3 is CASIARGGDTEAFF. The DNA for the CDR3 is TGTGCCAGCATTGCGCGCGGGGGAGATACTGAAGCTTTCTTT.

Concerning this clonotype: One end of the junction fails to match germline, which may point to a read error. CDR3 loop: CSVSAGGAGNRPQHF. For the CDR3, the DNA is TGCAGCGTTTCAGCAGGGGGCGCGGGCAATCGGCCCCAGCATTTT. V usage is TRBV29-1 and J usage is TRBJ1-5, with 8 bases lining up with TRBD1. The CDR3 runs to 15 residues. Germline V gene sequence: CDR1 SQVTM, CDR2 ANQGSEA.

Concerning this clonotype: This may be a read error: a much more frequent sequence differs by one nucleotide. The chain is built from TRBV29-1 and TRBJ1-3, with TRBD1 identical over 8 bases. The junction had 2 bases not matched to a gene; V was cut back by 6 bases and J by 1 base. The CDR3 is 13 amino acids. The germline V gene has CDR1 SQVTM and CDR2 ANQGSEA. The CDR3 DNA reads TGCAGCGTCGGGACAGGTTCTGGAAACACCATATATTTT. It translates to CSVGTGSGNTIYF.

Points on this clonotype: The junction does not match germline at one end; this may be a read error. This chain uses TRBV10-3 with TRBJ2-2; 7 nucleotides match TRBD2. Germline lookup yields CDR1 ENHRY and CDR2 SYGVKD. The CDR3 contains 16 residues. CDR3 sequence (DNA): TGTGCCAGCAGTGAATCTCCGGGAGGGAACACCGGGGAGCTGTTTTTT. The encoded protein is CASSESPGGNTGELFF.